The 32 T cell receptor beta chains listed next were all sequenced from one sample in a study of blood T cell repertoires in COVID-19. The table came from immunoSEQ multiplex PCR; TCRdb's copy has only in-frame clones and leaves some out. The sample lists about 59,000 clones, more than 75% seen once, with around 6.9% in the top ten. Sequencing was carried out using peripheral blood. Receptors originate from a man aged 55 to 70 with active or convalescent COVID-19.

The table lists this clone with a count of one. This chain connects TRBV19 to TRBJ2-5, with 7 nucleotides matching TRBD1. Germline CDR1 and CDR2: LNHDA and SQIVND (reference sequence). This CDR3 has 15 amino acids. Trimming at V came to 3 bases and at J to 1 base, leaving 5 bases not matched to a gene. DNA of the CDR3: TGTGCCAGTAGTATTATCGGGACAGCCCAAGAGACCCAGTACTTC. It encodes CASSIIGTAQETQYF.

The J gene is TRBJ1-2, the V gene TRBV5-4; D is perhaps TRBD1 (6 bases). V shed 3 bases and J shed 4 bases, with 10 bases lying between them. This CDR3 is 13 amino acids long. Germline-derived CDR1 and CDR2 are SGHNT and YYREEE (reference sequence). The CDR3 nucleotides are TGTGCCAGCAGCTATCAGGGGTCCTATGGCTACACCTTC. Amino acid sequence: CASSYQGSYGYTF.

The V call is TRBV7-9, the J call TRBJ2-7, with TRBD2 as a possible D gene (5 bases). The CDR3 totals 13 residues. With 5 bases removed from V and 3 bases from J, the gap between germline ends came to 11 bases. Germline values: CDR1 SEHNR, CDR2 FQNEAQ (reference sequence). The CDR3 reads CASSPTRGYEQYF. The CDR3 DNA sequence: TGTGCCAGCAGCCCAACCCGGGGCTACGAGCAGTACTTC.

The chain combines TRBV5-1 with TRBJ2-5, with TRBD1 matching over 9 bases. Unmatched junction bases numbered 2, after V lost 0 bases and J lost 5 bases. This CDR3 contains 14 residues. Germline CDR1 SGHRS, CDR2 YFSETQ. The DNA of the CDR3 is TGCGCCAGCAGCTTGGGGACAGGGGAGGAGACCCAGTACTTC. Its protein is CASSLGTGEETQYF.

The V and J genes are TRBV19 and TRBJ1-1, with 11 positions matching TRBD1. Germline V lookup: CDR1 LNHDA, CDR2 SQIVND (reference sequence). Trimming took 4 bases from V and 4 from J; bases not matched to a gene: 5. This CDR3 is 15 amino acids long. CDR3 sequence reads: CASSNPGTGGTEAFF. DNA for the CDR3: TGTGCCAGTAGTAACCCCGGGACAGGGGGCACTGAAGCTTTCTTT.

The V gene is TRBV27, the J gene TRBJ1-1; D not certain. The CDR3 extends over 14 amino acids. V gave up 3 bases and J gave up 2 bases, with 10 bases separating them. Germline CDR1 reads MNHEY; CDR2 reads SMNVEV (reference sequence). The DNA of the CDR3 is TGTGCCAGCAGTTTTGGGAGGGCTAACACTGAAGCTTTCTTT. Protein sequence: CASSFGRANTEAFF.

The chain has TRBV5-1 and TRBJ2-7; D gene unclear. Germline V CDR1 and CDR2: SGHRS, YFSETQ. V was trimmed by 0 bases and J by 3 bases, leaving 7 bases between them. There are 13 residues in the CDR3. DNA of the CDR3: TGCGCCAGCAGCTTGGGTGGCAACTACGAGCAGTACTTC. This gives the protein CASSLGGNYEQYF.

This clone was seen once. The V gene is TRBV27, the J gene TRBJ1-5; D gene unclear. V lost 3 bases, J lost 1 base, and 10 bases lay in between. From germline, CDR1 is MNHEY and CDR2 SMNVEV (reference sequence). This CDR3 is 15 amino acids long. The CDR3 reads CASSFSGISNQPQHF. In DNA form, the CDR3 reads TGTGCCAGCAGTTTTTCAGGAATAAGCAATCAGCCCCAGCATTTT.

The V and J genes are TRBV7-3 and TRBJ2-3; TRBD1 aligns across 9 bases. The germline gives CDR1 SGHTA, CDR2 FQGTGA. CDR3 length: 15 residues. V lost 5 bases to trimming and J lost 4 bases; unmatched junction nucleotides: 7. CDR3 bases: TGTGCCAGCAGCAATACAGGGGGCCCCCCAGATACGCAGTATTTT. Protein sequence: CASSNTGGPPDTQYF.

The chain couples TRBV5-4 to TRBJ1-5; D is unclear. V lost 4 bases and J lost 7, with 15 bases in between. Germline loops: CDR1 SGHNT, CDR2 YYREEE (reference sequence). There are 14 residues in the CDR3. CDR3 loop: CASSRSGAGQPQHF. For the CDR3, the DNA is TGTGCCAGCAGCCGGTCAGGTGCCGGACAGCCCCAGCATTTT.

This chain joins TRBV4-3 and TRBJ2-3; 7 bases map to TRBD2. Germline lookup yields CDR1 LGHNA and CDR2 YSLEER. CDR3 length: 15 amino acids. With 1 base clipped from V and 2 bases from J, the junction kept 3 bases outside the gene matches. The CDR3 DNA is TGCGCCAGCAGCCAAGCTAGCGGCTACACAGATACGCAGTATTTT. Translation gives CASSQASGYTDTQYF.

The rearrangement links TRBV2 to TRBJ1-2, with 9 bases lining up with TRBD1. Trimming at V came to 6 bases and at J to 2 bases, leaving 4 bases not matched to a gene. Per germline, CDR1 SNHLY and CDR2 FYNNEI. This CDR3 has 14 amino acids. CDR3 bases: TGTGCCAGCAGCAAGACAGGGGGGAACTATGGCTACACCTTC. Translating it yields CASSKTGGNYGYTF. The whole variable domain, filled in from reference TRBV2 and TRBJ1-2, reads EPEVTQTPSHQVTQMGQEVILRCVPISNHLYFYWYRQILGQKVEFLVSFYNNEISEKSEIFDDQFSVERPDGSNFTLKIRSTKLEDSAMYFCASSKTGGNYGYTFGSGTRLTVV.

The CDR3 protein is CASSPPTGVGNTIYF. CDR3 nucleotides: TGTGCCAGCAGCCCACCTACAGGGGTTGGAAACACCATATATTTT. The chain has TRBV11-2 and TRBJ1-3, with TRBD1 matching over 7 bases. Germline lookup yields CDR1 SGHAT and CDR2 FQNNGV. Unmatched junction bases numbered 7, after V lost 5 bases and J lost 3 bases. The CDR3 consists of 15 residues.

This rearrangement joins TRBV6-5 to TRBJ1-1, with a weak D call TRBD1 (5 bases). V lost 0 bases and J lost 4, with 9 bases in between. This CDR3 spans 14 amino acids. Per the germline V gene, CDR1 is MNHEY and CDR2 is SVGAGI. For the CDR3, the DNA is TGTGCCAGCAGTTACTCCGACCAGGGCACTGAAGCTTTCTTT. This encodes CASSYSDQGTEAFF.

The chain joins TRBV3-1 (or the pseudogene TRBV3-2) to TRBJ1-1; 8 positions agree with TRBD1. With 5 bases clipped from V and 11 bases from J, the junction kept 4 bases outside the gene matches. The germline CDR1 and CDR2 sequences are LGHDT and YNNKEL (reference sequence). There are 11 residues in the CDR3. The CDR3 here is CASSSGGEAFF. DNA of the CDR3: TGTGCCAGCAGCTCAGGGGGCGAGGCTTTCTTT.

The chain uses TRBV15 and TRBJ1-6; perhaps TRBD1 as D (5 bases). The CDR3 covers 13 residues. Germline CDR1 LNHNV, CDR2 YYDKDF (reference sequence). V was pared by 4 bases and J by 12 bases, with 13 bases between. The CDR3 DNA is TGTGCCACCAGCACGGGCAGGGTGGAACCCCTCCACTTT. This encodes CATSTGRVEPLHF. Using reference TRBV15 and TRBJ1-6 for the parts outside the CDR3, the full variable domain is DAMVIQNPRYQVTQFGKPVTLSCSQTLNHNVMYWYQQKSSQAPKLLFHYYDKDFNNEADTPDNFQSRRPNTSFCFLDIRSPGLGDTAMYLCATSTGRVEPLHFGNGTRLTVT.

The chain carries TRBV28 and TRBJ1-4; D gene ambiguous. The CDR3 runs to 16 residues. CDR1 and CDR2 (germline): MDHEN, SYDVKM. The V gene lost 6 bases and the J gene lost 0 bases, with 14 bases spanning the gap. In DNA, the CDR3 is TGTGCCAGCAGCCGCGACATAGAGACAACTAATGAAAAACTGTTTTTT. Amino acids: CASSRDIETTNEKLFF.

V usage is TRBV27 and J usage is TRBJ2-1; perhaps TRBD2 as D (6 bases). This CDR3 is built from 15 residues. The V and J ends lost 7 bases and 2 bases respectively, with 15 bases between them. Germline loops: CDR1 MNHEY, CDR2 SMNVEV (reference sequence). DNA of the CDR3: TGTGCCAGCAACCCCATGGGGGGTGCCTACAATGAGCAGTTCTTC. Translation gives CASNPMGGAYNEQFF.

The chain links TRBV7-9 to TRBJ2-2; 8 bases are shared with TRBD2. There are 17 residues in the CDR3. The J segment lost 0 bases and the V segment lost 3 bases, leaving 6 bases of the junction unmatched. Germline CDR1 SEHNR, CDR2 FQNEAQ (reference sequence). Here the CDR3 reads CASSFPLAGTNTGELFF. CDR3 coding DNA: TGTGCCAGCAGCTTCCCCCTAGCGGGCACGAACACCGGGGAGCTGTTTTTT.

The chain couples TRBV28 to TRBJ1-5, with unresolved D. V was pared by 7 bases and J by 4 bases, with 20 bases between. From germline, CDR1 is MDHEN and CDR2 SYDVKM. This CDR3 comprises 16 residues. The CDR3 loop reads CASTRPPGSGNQPQHF. CDR3 coding DNA: TGTGCCAGCACTCGCCCCCCTGGCAGCGGAAATCAGCCCCAGCATTTT.

The chain carries TRBV9 and TRBJ1-2; D unresolved. V lost 4 bases and J lost 0, with 13 bases in between. The CDR3 has 15 amino acids. Per the germline V gene, CDR1 is SGDLS and CDR2 is YYNGEE. DNA for the CDR3: TGTGCCAGCAGCCCCTATTCAGGTACTAACTATGGCTACACCTTC. Translated, it gives CASSPYSGTNYGYTF.

The CDR3 spells CASSLDRGQDGYTF. Written as DNA, the CDR3 is TGCGCCAGCAGCTTGGACAGGGGGCAGGATGGCTACACCTTC. V usage is TRBV5-1 and J usage is TRBJ1-2; 9 bases agree with TRBD1. V dropped 0 bases and J dropped 6; count of bases not matched to a gene: 3. The CDR3 contains 14 residues. Looked up from germline, CDR1 is SGHRS and CDR2 is YFSETQ.

V gene TRBV7-3 combines with J gene TRBJ2-7; D is perhaps TRBD2 (6 bases). The CDR3 spans 15 residues. CDR1 SGHTA and CDR2 FQGTGA come from the germline V gene. Trimming took 2 bases from V and 6 from J, leaving 17 bases between them. CDR3 sequence: CASSLFVAGLGEQYF. The CDR3, as DNA: TGTGCCAGCAGCTTATTCGTGGCGGGGTTGGGCGAGCAGTACTTC.

This chain's CDR3 is CASSPSPGSSGEAFF. Written as DNA, the CDR3 is TGCGCCAGCAGCCCATCGCCGGGGTCCTCGGGTGAAGCTTTCTTT. The rearrangement joins TRBV4-3 to TRBJ1-1; D remains ambiguous. Per germline, CDR1 LGHNA and CDR2 YSLEER. The CDR3 has 15 amino acids. The V end was cut by 4 bases, the J end by 7 bases, with 19 bases between.

The J gene is TRBJ1-6, the V gene TRBV5-5, with unresolved D. The germline CDR1 and CDR2 sequences are SGHKS and YYEKEE (reference sequence). The CDR3 has 15 amino acids. V gave up 0 bases and J gave up 6 bases, with 10 bases separating them. CDR3 protein: CASSLEAGLNSPLHF. CDR3 in DNA: TGTGCCAGCAGCTTGGAGGCAGGCCTTAATTCACCCCTCCACTTT.

The chain is built from TRBV5-1 and TRBJ1-1; D remains ambiguous. This CDR3 region has 12 residues. Germline loops: CDR1 SGHRS, CDR2 YFSETQ. Trimming cost V 0 bases and J 3 bases, with 3 bases left between them. The CDR3 DNA is TGCGCCAGCAGCTTGGCCGACACTGAAGCTTTCTTT. Its translation is CASSLADTEAFF.

The rearrangement uses TRBV9 and TRBJ2-3, with 7 bases lining up with TRBD2. Germline assignment: CDR1 SGDLS and CDR2 YYNGEE. This CDR3 has 16 residues. V shed 3 bases and J 2 bases; nucleotides not matched to a gene: 9. The CDR3 sequence: CASSGPPGGTTDTQYF. In DNA, the CDR3 is TGTGCCAGCAGCGGACCTCCGGGGGGAACCACAGATACGCAGTATTTT. The variable domain in full, completed from reference TRBV9 and TRBJ2-3, reads DSGVTQTPKHLITATGQRVTLRCSPRSGDLSVYWYQQSLDQGLQFLIQYYNGEERAKGNILERFSAQQFPDLHSELNLSSLELGDSALYFCASSGPPGGTTDTQYFGPGTRLTVL.

This clone has more than one count but fewer than ten. The rearrangement uses TRBV10-3 and TRBJ2-7, with 8 bases identical to TRBD2. This CDR3 is 17 amino acids long. Looked up from germline, CDR1 is ENHRY and CDR2 is SYGVKD. The V segment lost 2 bases and the J segment 0 bases; nucleotides outside the gene matches: 9. The CDR3 DNA follows: TGTGCCATCAGTGAGGTATTAAGCGGGAGAACCTCCTACGAGCAGTACTTC. Its translation is CAISEVLSGRTSYEQYF.

The genes are TRBV21-1 and TRBJ1-2. TRBV21-1 is marked as a pseudogene. CDR3 length: 16 amino acids. The CDR3 here is CASSTRKIQGGDGYTF. DNA of the CDR3: TGTGCCAGCAGCACCCGCAAAATACAGGGAGGGGATGGCTACACCTTC.

V is TRBV6-5 and J is TRBJ2-7, with TRBD2 matching over 11 bases. There are 15 residues in the CDR3. With V trimmed by 5 bases and J by 5 bases, 8 bases remained unmatched. CDR1 is MNHEY and CDR2 is SVGAGI in the germline V gene. The DNA of the CDR3 is TGTGCCAGCAGTCAACTAGCGGGAGTTCCCCACGAGCAGTACTTC. This gives the protein CASSQLAGVPHEQYF.

The J gene is TRBJ2-7, the V gene TRBV5-1; 7 nucleotides match TRBD2. The CDR3 extends over 15 amino acids. The germline V gene encodes CDR1 SGHRS and CDR2 YFSETQ. V shed 0 bases and J 6 bases; nucleotides not matched to a gene: 9. Written as DNA, the CDR3 is TGCGCCAGCAGCTTGGAGGGCGGGAGATCTGGCGAGCAGTACTTC. Translating gives CASSLEGGRSGEQYF.

The chain combines TRBV20-1 with TRBJ2-4, with TRBD2 as a possible D gene (5 bases). CDR1 DFQATT and CDR2 SNEGSKA come from the germline V gene (reference sequence). The ends were cut back, 3 bases at V and 3 bases at J, with 12 bases in the middle. The CDR3 extends over 14 amino acids. CDR3 loop: CSASLVGDKNIQYF. CDR3 in DNA: TGCAGTGCTAGTCTGGTCGGGGACAAAAACATTCAGTACTTC.